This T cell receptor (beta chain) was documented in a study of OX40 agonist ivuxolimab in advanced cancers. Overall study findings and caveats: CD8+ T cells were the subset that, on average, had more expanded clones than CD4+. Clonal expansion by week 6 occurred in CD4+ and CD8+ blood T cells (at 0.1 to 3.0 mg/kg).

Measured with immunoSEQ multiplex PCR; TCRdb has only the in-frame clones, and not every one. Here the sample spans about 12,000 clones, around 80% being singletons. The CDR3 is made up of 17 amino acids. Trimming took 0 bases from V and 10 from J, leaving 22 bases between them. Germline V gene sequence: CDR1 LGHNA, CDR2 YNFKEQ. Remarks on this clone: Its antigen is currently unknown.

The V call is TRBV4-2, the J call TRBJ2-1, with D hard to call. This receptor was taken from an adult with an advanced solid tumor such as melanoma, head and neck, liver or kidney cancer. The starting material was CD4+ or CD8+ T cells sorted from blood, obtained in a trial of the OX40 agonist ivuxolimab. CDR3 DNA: TGTGCCAGCAGCCAAGAGGAGTGGGCTCGCTCCTTTAGCGAGCAGTTCTTC. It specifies CASSQEEWARSFSEQFF.